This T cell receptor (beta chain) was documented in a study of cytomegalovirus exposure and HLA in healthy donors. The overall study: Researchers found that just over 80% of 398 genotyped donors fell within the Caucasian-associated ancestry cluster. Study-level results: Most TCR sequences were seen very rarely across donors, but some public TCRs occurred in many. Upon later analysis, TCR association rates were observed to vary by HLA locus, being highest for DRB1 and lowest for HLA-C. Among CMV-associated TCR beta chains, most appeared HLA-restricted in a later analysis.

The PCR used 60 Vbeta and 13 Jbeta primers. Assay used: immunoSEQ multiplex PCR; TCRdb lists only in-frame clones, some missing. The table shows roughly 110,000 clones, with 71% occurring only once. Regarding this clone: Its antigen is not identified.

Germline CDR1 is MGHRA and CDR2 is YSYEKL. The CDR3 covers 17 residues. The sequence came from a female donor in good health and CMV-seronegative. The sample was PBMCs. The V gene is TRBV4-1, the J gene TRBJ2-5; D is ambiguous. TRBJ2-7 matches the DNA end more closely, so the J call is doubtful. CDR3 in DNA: TGCGCCAGCAGCCAAGAAGAGGTCCAGCTGAGCTCCTACGAGCAGTACTTC. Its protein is CASSQEEVQLSSYEQYF.